This T cell receptor beta chain is from a study of neurological immune-mediated disorders. Study-wide results and limits: HTLV-1-associated myelopathy had the most TCR clonal expansion, while multiple sclerosis had the least, a level that fell below healthy controls.

The cDNA was generated through 5'RACE incorporating 10-nucleotide random UMIs. From the 5' RACE reads, TCRdb called clonotypes with MiXCR, one entry per CDR3 protein. In the table there are around 32,000 distinct CDR3 sequences, around 10% of which are singletons. Worth noting for this clonotype: Antigen: not known.

This CDR3 region has 15 residues. V lost 4 bases, J lost 0 bases, and 13 bases lay in between. The germline CDR1 and CDR2 sequences are SGHRS and YFSETQ. Sequencing was done on a sample of PBMCs. The rearrangement uses TRBV5-1 and TRBJ1-2; D gene uncertain. This receptor was taken from a woman aged 60-75 years in good health. In nucleotides, the CDR3 is TGCGCCAGCAGCCCCGACCCAGACCCTAACTATGGCTACACCTTC. Protein product: CASSPDPDPNYGYTF.